The present entry profiles one TCR beta chain with its context. Antigen specificity is unknown. The entry originates in a study of T-cell memory formation after mild COVID-19. Study context: Clusters of TCRs were largely donor specific. Broader study findings: Some SARS-CoV-2-responding clones were already detected in memory before infection. Mainly CM and EM harbored the contracting CD4+ clones; mainly EMRA harbored the CD8+ ones.

This CDR3 has 14 amino acids. Germline V lookup: CDR1 SGHDN, CDR2 FVKESK. The trim removed 3 bases at V and 5 bases at J, leaving 3 bases unmatched. TCRalpha and TCRbeta libraries used 5'RACE with constant-segment primers and UMIs. TCRdb called the 5' RACE reads again in MiXCR, with one record for every CDR3 protein. Counted here are 400,000 to 450,000 distinct CDR3 sequences, about a sixth occurring once; the ten biggest clones make up approximately 21%. This receptor was identified in a man younger than 35 who had mild COVID-19 (a few samples of this study predate the infection). Cell type and time point are not known. The sequenced sample was PBMCs or a T cell subset sorted from them (not recorded which). The chain has TRBV14 and TRBJ2-2; TRBD1 matches at 7 bases. As DNA, the CDR3 is TGTGCCAGCAGCCAGGCAGGGGGTACCGGGGAGCTGTTTTTT. Translating gives CASSQAGGTGELFF.